The clone carrying this T cell receptor beta chain was observed a few times. This sample stems from a study of PD-L1 blockade in urothelial cancer. Measured with immunoSEQ multiplex PCR; TCRdb has only the in-frame clones, and not every one. The sample consists of under 120,000 clones, approximately 86% of them appearing once. The diagnosis in patients was locally advanced or metastatic urothelial carcinoma. V was cut by 2 bases and J by 7 bases, with 15 bases left in between. The CDR3 has 15 amino acids. Germline V gene lookup returns CDR1 SGHRS and CDR2 YFSETQ. Here the sequenced sample was PBMCs, taken around atezolizumab (anti-PD-L1) treatment. The V and J genes are TRBV5-1 and TRBJ1-4, with D possibly being TRBD1 (6 bases). This TCR was recovered from a middle-aged man with urothelial cancer. CDR3: CASSLYSWDIEKLFF. Written as DNA, the CDR3 is TGCGCCAGCAGCTTATATTCTTGGGACATTGAAAAACTGTTTTTT.